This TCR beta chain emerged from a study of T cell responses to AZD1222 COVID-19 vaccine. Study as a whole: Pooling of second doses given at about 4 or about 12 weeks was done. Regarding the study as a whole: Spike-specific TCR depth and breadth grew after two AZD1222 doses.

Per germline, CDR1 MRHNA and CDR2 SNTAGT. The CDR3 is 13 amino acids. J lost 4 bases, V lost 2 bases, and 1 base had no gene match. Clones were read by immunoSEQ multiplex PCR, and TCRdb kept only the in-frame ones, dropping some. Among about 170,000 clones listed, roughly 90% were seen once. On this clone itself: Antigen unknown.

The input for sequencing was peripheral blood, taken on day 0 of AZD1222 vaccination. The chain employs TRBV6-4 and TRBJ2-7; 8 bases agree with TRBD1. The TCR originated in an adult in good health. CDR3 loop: CASSDGQGYEQYF. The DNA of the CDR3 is TGTGCCAGCAGTGACGGACAGGGATACGAGCAGTACTTC.